The rows below give T cell receptor beta chains drawn from one sample of a study of Graves' ophthalmopathy and Graves' hyperthyroidism. TCRdb re-derived calls from the multiplex PCR reads in MiXCR, one entry per CDR3 protein. The repertoire has 650,000 to 900,000 distinct CDR3 sequences, 35% to 50% of them found once; the top ten carry 44%. The material sequenced was peripheral blood. The receptors originated from an adult man with Graves' ophthalmopathy. CDR3s include the opening cysteine and the closing phenylalanine or tryptophan.

TRBJ2-2,TRBV25-1,CARNSGRNTGELFF
TRBJ1-5,TRBV15,CATSRDIPGSNQPQHF
TRBJ2-7,TRBV9,CASSPPRSSYEQYF
TRBJ1-1,TRBV5-8,CASSGTGTGTEAFF
TRBJ2-7,TRBV7-9,CASSLNPAGGEQYF
TRBJ1-5,TRBV7-2,CASSLATAGGTETQHF
TRBJ1-1,TRBV2,CASKGDSMNTEAFF
TRBJ2-5,TRBV14,CASSQEGRQETQYF
TRBJ1-1,TRBV20-1,CSARPGQGRVNTEAFF
TRBJ2-7,TRBV19,CASSIVLDGSAEQYF
TRBJ2-7,TRBV6-6,CASTGLAGAYF
TRBJ1-3,TRBV5-1,CASSWDRNSGNTIYF
TRBJ1-2,TRBV7-9,CAGSRAGLGSYTF
TRBJ2-5,TRBV4-1,CASSFRTGTVETQYF